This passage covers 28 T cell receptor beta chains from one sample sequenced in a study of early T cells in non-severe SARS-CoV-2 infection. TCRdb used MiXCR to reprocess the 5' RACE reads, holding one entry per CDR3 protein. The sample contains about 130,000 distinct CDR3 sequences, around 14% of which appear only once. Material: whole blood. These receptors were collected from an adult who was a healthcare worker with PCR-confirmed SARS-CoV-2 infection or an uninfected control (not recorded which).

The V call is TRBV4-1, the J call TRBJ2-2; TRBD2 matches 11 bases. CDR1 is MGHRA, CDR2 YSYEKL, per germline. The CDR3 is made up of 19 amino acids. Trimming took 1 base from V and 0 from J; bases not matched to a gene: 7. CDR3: CASSQALTSGVTNTGELFF. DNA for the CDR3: TGCGCCAGCAGCCAAGCCCTGACTAGCGGGGTAACGAACACCGGGGAGCTGTTTTTT.

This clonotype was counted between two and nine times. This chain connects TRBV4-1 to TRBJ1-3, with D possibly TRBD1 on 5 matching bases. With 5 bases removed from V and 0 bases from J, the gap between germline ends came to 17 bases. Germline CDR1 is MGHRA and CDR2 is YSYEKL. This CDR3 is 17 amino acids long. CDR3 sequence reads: CASSAGPRRGSGNTIYF. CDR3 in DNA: TGCGCCAGCAGCGCAGGCCCCCGAAGGGGCTCTGGAAACACCATATATTTT.

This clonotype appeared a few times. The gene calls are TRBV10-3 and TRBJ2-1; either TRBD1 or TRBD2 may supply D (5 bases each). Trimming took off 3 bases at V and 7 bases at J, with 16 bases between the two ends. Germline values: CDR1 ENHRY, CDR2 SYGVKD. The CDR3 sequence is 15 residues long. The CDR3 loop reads CAISEFRDPMNEQFF. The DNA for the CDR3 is TGTGCCATCAGTGAATTTCGGGACCCCATGAATGAGCAGTTCTTC.

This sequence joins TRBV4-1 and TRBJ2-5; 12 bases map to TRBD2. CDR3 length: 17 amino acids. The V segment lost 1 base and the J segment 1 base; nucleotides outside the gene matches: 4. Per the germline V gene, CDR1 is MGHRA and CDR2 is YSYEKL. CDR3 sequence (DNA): TGCGCCAGCAGCCAAGGACTAGCGGGGGACCTCCAAGAGACCCAGTACTTC. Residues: CASSQGLAGDLQETQYF.

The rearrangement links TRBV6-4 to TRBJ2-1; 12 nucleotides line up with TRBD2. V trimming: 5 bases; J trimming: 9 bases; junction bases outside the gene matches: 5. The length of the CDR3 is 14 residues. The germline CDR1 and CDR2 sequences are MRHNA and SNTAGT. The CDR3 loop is CASSPGLAGTEQFF. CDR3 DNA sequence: TGTGCCAGCAGTCCCGGACTAGCGGGGACTGAGCAGTTCTTC.

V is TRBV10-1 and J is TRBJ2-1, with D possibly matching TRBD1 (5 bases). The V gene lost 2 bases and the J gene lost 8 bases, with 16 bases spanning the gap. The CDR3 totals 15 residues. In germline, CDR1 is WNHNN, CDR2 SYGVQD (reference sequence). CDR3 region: CASSERQGWVHEQFF. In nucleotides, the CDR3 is TGCGCCAGCAGTGAGCGGCAGGGATGGGTCCATGAGCAGTTCTTC.

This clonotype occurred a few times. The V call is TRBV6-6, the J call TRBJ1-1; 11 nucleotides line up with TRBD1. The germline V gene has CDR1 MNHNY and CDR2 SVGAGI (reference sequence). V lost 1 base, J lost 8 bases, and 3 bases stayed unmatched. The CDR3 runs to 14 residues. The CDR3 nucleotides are TGTGCCAGCAGTTACTTGGACAGGGGGCGCGAAGCTTTCTTT. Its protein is CASSYLDRGREAFF.

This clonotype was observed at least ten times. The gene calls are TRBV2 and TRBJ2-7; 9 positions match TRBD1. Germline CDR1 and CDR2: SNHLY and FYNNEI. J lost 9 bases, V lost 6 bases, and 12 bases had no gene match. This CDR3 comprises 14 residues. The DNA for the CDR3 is TGTGCCAGCAGCGTTAGGACAGGGGCACTAAGGCAGTACTTC. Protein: CASSVRTGALRQYF.

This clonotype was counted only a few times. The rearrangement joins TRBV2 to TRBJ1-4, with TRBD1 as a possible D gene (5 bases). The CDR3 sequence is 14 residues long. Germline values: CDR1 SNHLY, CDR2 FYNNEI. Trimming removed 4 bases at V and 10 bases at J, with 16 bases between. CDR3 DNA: TGTGCCAGCAGTGTACAGGACGGGGTTGGAAAACTGTTTTTT. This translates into CASSVQDGVGKLFF. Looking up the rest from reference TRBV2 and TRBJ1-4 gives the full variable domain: EPEVTQTPSHQVTQMGQEVILRCVPISNHLYFYWYRQILGQKVEFLVSFYNNEISEKSEIFDDQFSVERPDGSNFTLKIRSTKLEDSAMYFCASSVQDGVGKLFFGSGTQLSVL.

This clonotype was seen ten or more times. The CDR3 region is CASSSSSLEQYF. The CDR3 DNA reads as TGCGCCAGCAGTTCCTCCTCCCTTGAGCAGTACTTC. The chain couples TRBV10-2 to TRBJ2-7; unclear D gene. The V end lost 5 bases, the J end lost 7 bases, and 12 bases lay between the germline ends. The CDR3 contains 12 residues. The germline CDR1 and CDR2 sequences are WSHSY and SAAADI.

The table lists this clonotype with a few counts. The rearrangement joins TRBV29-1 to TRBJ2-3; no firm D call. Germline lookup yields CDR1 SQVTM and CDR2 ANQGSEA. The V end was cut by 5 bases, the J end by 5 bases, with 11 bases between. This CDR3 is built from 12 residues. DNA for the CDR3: TGCAGCGTTCAAGTTGCCGTAGATACGCAGTATTTT. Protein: CSVQVAVDTQYF.

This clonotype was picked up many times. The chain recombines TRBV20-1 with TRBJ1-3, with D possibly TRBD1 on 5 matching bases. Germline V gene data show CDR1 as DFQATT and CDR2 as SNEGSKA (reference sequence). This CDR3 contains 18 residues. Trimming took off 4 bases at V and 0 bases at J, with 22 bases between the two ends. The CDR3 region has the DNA TGCAGTGCTATACAAGGGACGGTACTAAGAAACTCTGGAAACACCATATATTTT. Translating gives CSAIQGTVLRNSGNTIYF.

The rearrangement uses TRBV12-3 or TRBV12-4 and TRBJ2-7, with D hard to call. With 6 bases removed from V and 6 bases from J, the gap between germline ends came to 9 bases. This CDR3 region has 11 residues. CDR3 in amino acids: CASSPAREQYF. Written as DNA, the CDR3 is TGTGCCAGCAGCCCGGCCCGCGAGCAGTACTTC.

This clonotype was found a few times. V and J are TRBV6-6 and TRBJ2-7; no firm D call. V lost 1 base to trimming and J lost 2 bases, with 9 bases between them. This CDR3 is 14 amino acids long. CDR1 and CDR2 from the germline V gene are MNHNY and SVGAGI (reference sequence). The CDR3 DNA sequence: TGTGCCAGCAGTTACTACCCCGAAACCTACGAGCAGTACTTC. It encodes CASSYYPETYEQYF.

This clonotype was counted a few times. DNA for the CDR3: TGTGCCAGCAGGGACAAAGGGAACACTGAAGCTTTCTTT. Its protein product is CASRDKGNTEAFF. V usage is TRBV2 and J usage is TRBJ1-1; a weak D match, TRBD1 (5 bases). The ends were cut back, 6 bases at V and 1 base at J, with 9 bases in the middle. Germline CDR1 SNHLY, CDR2 FYNNEI. CDR3 length: 13 amino acids.

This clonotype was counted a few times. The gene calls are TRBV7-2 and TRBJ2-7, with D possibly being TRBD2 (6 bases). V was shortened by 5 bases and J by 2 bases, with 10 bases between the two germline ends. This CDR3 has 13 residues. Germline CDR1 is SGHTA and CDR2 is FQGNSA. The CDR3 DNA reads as TGTGCCAGCAGCCGTTGGGGGGCCTACGAGCAGTACTTC. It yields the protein CASSRWGAYEQYF.

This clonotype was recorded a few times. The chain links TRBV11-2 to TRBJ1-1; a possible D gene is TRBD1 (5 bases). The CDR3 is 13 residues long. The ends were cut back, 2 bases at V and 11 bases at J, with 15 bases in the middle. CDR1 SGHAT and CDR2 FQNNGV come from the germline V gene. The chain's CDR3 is CASSLMGGFGAFF. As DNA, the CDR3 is TGTGCCAGCAGCTTAATGGGGGGTTTCGGTGCTTTCTTT.

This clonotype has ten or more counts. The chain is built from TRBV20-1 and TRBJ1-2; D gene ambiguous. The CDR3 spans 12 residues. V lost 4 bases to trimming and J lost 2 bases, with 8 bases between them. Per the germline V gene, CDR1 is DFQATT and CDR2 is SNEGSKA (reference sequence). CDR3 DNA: TGCAGTGCTAAGGGTTTAAACTATGGCTACACCTTC. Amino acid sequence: CSAKGLNYGYTF.

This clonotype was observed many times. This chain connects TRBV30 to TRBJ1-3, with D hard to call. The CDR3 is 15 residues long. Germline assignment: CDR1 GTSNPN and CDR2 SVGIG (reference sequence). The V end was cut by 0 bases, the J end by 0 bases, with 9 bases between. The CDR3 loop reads CAWSVLYGSGNTIYF. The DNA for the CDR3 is TGTGCCTGGAGTGTACTCTACGGCTCTGGAAACACCATATATTTT.

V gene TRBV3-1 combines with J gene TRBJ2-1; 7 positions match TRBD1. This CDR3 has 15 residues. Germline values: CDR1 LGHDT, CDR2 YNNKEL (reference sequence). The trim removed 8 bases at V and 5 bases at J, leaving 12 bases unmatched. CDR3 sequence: CASSYYRDRDNEQFF. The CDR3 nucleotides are TGTGCCAGCTCCTATTACCGGGACAGAGACAATGAGCAGTTCTTC.

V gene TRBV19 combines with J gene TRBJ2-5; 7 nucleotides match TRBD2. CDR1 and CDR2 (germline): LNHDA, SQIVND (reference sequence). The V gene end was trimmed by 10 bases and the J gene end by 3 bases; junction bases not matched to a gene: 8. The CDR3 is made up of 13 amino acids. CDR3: CATRRTREETQYF. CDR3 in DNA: TGTGCCACCCGGAGGACTAGAGAAGAGACCCAGTACTTC.

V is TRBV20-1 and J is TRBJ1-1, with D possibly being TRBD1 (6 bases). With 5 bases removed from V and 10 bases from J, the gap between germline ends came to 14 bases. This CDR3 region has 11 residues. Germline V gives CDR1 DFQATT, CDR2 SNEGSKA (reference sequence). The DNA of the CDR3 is TGCAGTGCTCCGGACGGCAGGGGAGCTTTCTTT. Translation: CSAPDGRGAFF.

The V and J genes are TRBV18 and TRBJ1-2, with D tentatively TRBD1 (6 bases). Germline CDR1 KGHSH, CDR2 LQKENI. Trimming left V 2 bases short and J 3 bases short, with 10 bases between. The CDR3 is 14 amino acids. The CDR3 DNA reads TGTGCCAGCTCACCAGGGACACAGTACTATGGCTACACCTTC. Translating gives CASSPGTQYYGYTF.

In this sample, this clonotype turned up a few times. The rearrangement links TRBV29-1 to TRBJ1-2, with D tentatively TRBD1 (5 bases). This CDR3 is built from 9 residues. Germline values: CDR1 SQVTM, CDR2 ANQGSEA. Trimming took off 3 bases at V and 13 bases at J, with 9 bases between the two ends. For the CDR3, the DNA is TGCAGCGTTGACGGGGCGGGCACCTTC. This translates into CSVDGAGTF.

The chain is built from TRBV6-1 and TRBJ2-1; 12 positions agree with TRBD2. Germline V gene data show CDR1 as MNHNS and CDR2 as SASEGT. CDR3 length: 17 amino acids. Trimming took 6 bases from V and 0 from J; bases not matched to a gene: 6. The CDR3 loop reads CASRSLAGGRSYNEQFF. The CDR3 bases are TGTGCCAGCAGATCACTAGCGGGGGGCCGCTCCTACAATGAGCAGTTCTTC.

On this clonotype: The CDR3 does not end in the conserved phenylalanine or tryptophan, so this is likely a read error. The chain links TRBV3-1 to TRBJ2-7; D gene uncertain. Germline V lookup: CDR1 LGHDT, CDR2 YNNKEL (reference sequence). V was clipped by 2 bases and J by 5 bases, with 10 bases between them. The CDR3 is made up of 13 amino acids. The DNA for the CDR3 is TGTGCCAGCAGCCAAAAAGGATCGGACGAGCAGTACTCC. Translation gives CASSQKGSDEQYS.

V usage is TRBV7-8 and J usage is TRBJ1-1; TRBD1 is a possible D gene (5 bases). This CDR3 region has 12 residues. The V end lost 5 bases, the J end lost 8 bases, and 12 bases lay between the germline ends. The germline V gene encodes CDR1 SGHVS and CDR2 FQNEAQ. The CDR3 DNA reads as TGTGCCAGCAGCCCCCCCGCAGGGGAAGCTTTCTTT. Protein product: CASSPPAGEAFF.

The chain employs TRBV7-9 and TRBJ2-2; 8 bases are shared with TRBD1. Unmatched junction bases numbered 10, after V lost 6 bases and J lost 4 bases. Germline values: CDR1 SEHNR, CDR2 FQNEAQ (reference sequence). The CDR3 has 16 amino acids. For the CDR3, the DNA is TGTGCCAGCAGACAAAAGGGGACAGGAGCCACCGGGGAGCTGTTTTTT. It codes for CASRQKGTGATGELFF.